The present T cell receptor (beta chain) was sequenced within a study of T-cell memory formation after mild COVID-19. Germline CDR1 SGHVS, CDR2 FNYEAQ. This CDR3 contains 15 residues. V trimming: 6 bases; J trimming: 2 bases; junction bases outside the gene matches: 8. In TCRdb, the 5' RACE reads were re-called with MiXCR into one record per CDR3 protein. The sample holds tens of thousands of distinct CDR3 sequences, more than 7% seen once. By sample fraction, this clonotype is medium-sized. The sample was PBMCs or a T cell subset sorted from them (not recorded which). The TCR sequence derives from a man aged 18 to 35 who had mild COVID-19 (a few samples of this study predate the infection). Cell type and time point are not known. The chain links TRBV7-6 to TRBJ2-5; TRBD2 matches 8 bases. The CDR3 loop reads CASRWDSGGQETQYF. The CDR3 DNA sequence: TGTGCCAGCAGATGGGATTCGGGGGGGCAAGAGACCCAGTACTTC.